This T cell receptor (beta chain) is from a study of CD8+CD57+ T cells in acquired aplastic anemia. Study information: The sorted CD4+ and CD8+ cells yielded an average approximately 3.2 ug of DNA.

CDR3 size: 15 residues. The ends were cut back, 5 bases at V and 2 bases at J, with 16 bases in the middle. Study results and caveats: It was found that twenty-nine CD8+ CDR3 sequences were shared between patients and controls.

In its sample, this clonotype was seen many times. Its antigen remains unidentified. The use of genomic DNA as template underpinned the TCR beta VDJ and CDR3 profiling. TCRdb redid the calling of the reads with MiXCR, one entry per CDR3 protein. Here the sample spans about 81,000 distinct CDR3 sequences, less than 60% being singletons. The sample taken for sequencing was sorted CD4+, CD8+, or CD8+CD57+ T cells (not recorded which) from PBMCs. The sequence was obtained from a human donor in good health, serving as a control. The J gene is TRBJ2-7, the V gene TRBV12-3 or TRBV12-4, with D maybe TRBD2 (5 bases). The CDR3 nucleotides are TGTGCCAGCAGTACCCGGGAAAGGGTGACCTACGAGCAGTACTTC. This codes for CASSTRERVTYEQYF.